One TCR beta chain is described in this entry. Its antigen specificity is not known. The input lacks base qualities; no much larger clone sits a single base away. Library preparation employed PCR. TCRdb names Illumina HiSeq 2500 as the instrument used. TCR libraries were prepared with molecular barcoding, using unique molecular identifiers to normalize TCRbeta repertoire quantification. TCRdb trimmed the raw reads at Q25, called clones with MiXCR and kept productive beta chains. Rows are combined by CDR3 protein, so each entry shows the most common genes and DNA. This sample lists 500,000 or so distinct CDR3 sequences; roughly 10% were detected once. 12% to 15% of the sample is held by the ten biggest clonotypes. The data originate from a study of T-cell reconstitution after alpha-beta-depleted transplantation in children (dated by TCRdb to 2016 to 2017). Context from the whole study: T-cell immune reconstitution after TCRalphabeta/CD19-depleted allogeneic hematopoietic cell transplantation in children was quantitatively tracked in the study by means of TCR repertoire profiling.

According to the germline V gene, CDR1 reads LGHNA and CDR2 reads YNFKEQ. From the cysteine through the phenylalanine, the CDR3 covers 14 amino acids. The entry retains the CDR3 DNA only, 42 bases that are in frame from base 1. V is cut by 1 base and J by 1 base, and the space between the germline ends is 7 bases. Broader findings and caveats from the paper: The apparently early alphabetaT-cell count recovery about two months after transplant was reportedly dependent on only several hundred rapidly expanded clones derived from non-depleted graft cells. Over the following months the frequencies of hyperexpanded clones went down, and after one year T-cell counts and TCRbeta diversity were mostly credited to newly produced T cells. In some patients, the high TCRbeta diversity seen at day 60 was put down to recipient T cells and intrathymic progenitors that had survived conditioning.

What this sample's treatment or condition label stands for: allogeneic hematopoietic cell transplantation with graft depleted of TCRalphabeta T cells and CD19 B cells. Transplant recipients were children who received TCRalphabeta/CD19-depleted allogeneic hematopoietic cell grafts. This clonotype was obtained from a female patient aged 2-10 years who had a stem cell transplant for aplastic anemia, so the T cells may come from the graft donor. Sample: PBMCs, mostly from graft donor cells, taken 180 days after TCRalphabeta/CD19-depleted stem cell transplant. This receptor chain uses TRBV4-2 and TRBJ1-2; TRBD1 might be the D gene, on 5 matching bases. The CDR3 region has the sequence CASSQATVNYGYTF. The nucleotides read TGTGCCAGCAGCCAAGCGACAGTTAACTATGGCTACACCTTC.